A selection of T cell receptor beta chains follows, all from one sample in a study of blood T cell repertoires in COVID-19. The table came from immunoSEQ multiplex PCR; TCRdb's copy has only in-frame clones and leaves some out. The sample gives tens of thousands of clones, about three quarters of which show up once; around 35% is in the top ten. Sequencing used peripheral blood. The receptors shown here come from a man in his 60s with acute or convalescent COVID-19. Both conserved end residues are part of each CDR3.

TRBJ2-7	TRBV3-1/TRBV3-2	13	CASSQVGPYEQYF
TRBJ1-2	TRBV27	13	CASSLRDSSGYTF
TRBJ2-7	TRBV19	15	CASSIGGTGGNEQYF
TRBJ1-2	TRBV5-1	15	CASSLVGQGEYGYTF
TRBJ2-1	TRBV28	18	CASRGTGGLSSSYNEQFF
TRBJ2-1	TRBV19	17	CASSRGLAASRSDEQFF
TRBJ2-2	TRBV13	15	CASSPGTSGLGELFF
TRBJ1-6	TRBV7-2	14	CASSLAGNLSPLHF
TRBJ2-5	TRBV11-3	16	CASSLGGQGYQETQYF
TRBJ2-5	TRBV5-4	15	CASSLGVAGRETQYF
TRBJ2-5	TRBV9	16	CASSAPGLARSETQYF
TRBJ2-7	TRBV12-3/TRBV12-4	12	CASSLSGYEQYF
TRBJ2-7	TRBV14	16	CASSQDEGTGSYEQYF
TRBJ1-3	TRBV2	15	CASSDPSVSGNTIYF
TRBJ2-3	TRBV18	17	CASSPPQLAVGVDTQYF
TRBJ2-3	TRBV5-4	16	CASSLLAGGGPDTQYF
TRBJ2-2	TRBV7-8	15	CASSFLQGRPGELFF
TRBJ2-1	TRBV4-1	14	CASSQDGLAGGIIF
TRBJ2-7	TRBV27	13	CASSPDRGYEQYF
TRBJ2-1	TRBV19	16	CASSILLAGAYNEQFF
TRBJ1-1	TRBV7-9	11	CASSGGTQTFF
TRBJ1-2	TRBV25-1	14	CASSEAGVNYGYTF
TRBJ2-7	TRBV4-3	16	CASSRRLGSRSYEQYF
TRBJ2-2	TRBV5-1	14	CASRGGGNTGELFF
TRBJ2-4	TRBV11-2	16	CASSSTTGEMGNIQYF
TRBJ2-1	TRBV28	15	CASSSTGTAYNEQFF
TRBJ1-6	TRBV28	14	CASKPGSYNSPLHF
TRBJ1-3	TRBV25-1	13	CASSTGFGNTIYF
TRBJ2-1	TRBV18	18	CASSPRASGRANNNEQFF
TRBJ2-3	TRBV23-1	22	CASSQSFKKAGGFEGSTDTQYF
TRBJ1-2	TRBV11-2	17	CASSLDPRKGETYGYTF
TRBJ2-7	TRBV28	14	CASNNRDIHYEQYF
TRBJ2-3	TRBV2	15	CASSEPSGRTDTQYF
TRBJ2-1	TRBV7-9	14	CASRVVGELGEQFF
TRBJ2-1	TRBV2	16	CASSPLAGLSYNEQFF
TRBJ1-5	TRBV7-9	15	CASSPSGGHFQPQHF
TRBJ1-3	TRBV2	15	CASTLRVRSGNTIYF
TRBJ2-5	TRBV5-1	14	CASSLVQGGETQYF
TRBJ2-3	TRBV5-1	18	CASSLALAGANPTDTQYF
TRBJ1-3	TRBV19	16	CASSRRDRGTGNTIYF
TRBJ2-5	TRBV6-6	15	CASSPVSGRAETQYF
TRBJ2-7	TRBV6-5	13	CASRDSRSPVKYF
TRBJ1-5	TRBV18	17	CASSPLGLPRSNQPQHF
TRBJ1-3	TRBV28	18	CASSLTLGPHRVGNTIYF
TRBJ2-1	TRBV6-5	15	CASSNGNPTPWEQFF
TRBJ1-6	TRBV27	15	CASSLLGGANSPLHF
TRBJ2-7	TRBV6-6	16	CASSRKLDRGAYEQYF
TRBJ1-2	TRBV6-6	15	CASSYTGQGIYGYTF
TRBJ2-1	TRBV4-1	15	CASSQTGRSYNEQFF
TRBJ1-2	TRBV7-2	14	CASSSDRVSYGYTF
TRBJ2-7	TRBV6-2/TRBV6-3	13	CASSYASVGEQYF
TRBJ2-2	TRBV11-2	15	CASSLKTGKTGELFF